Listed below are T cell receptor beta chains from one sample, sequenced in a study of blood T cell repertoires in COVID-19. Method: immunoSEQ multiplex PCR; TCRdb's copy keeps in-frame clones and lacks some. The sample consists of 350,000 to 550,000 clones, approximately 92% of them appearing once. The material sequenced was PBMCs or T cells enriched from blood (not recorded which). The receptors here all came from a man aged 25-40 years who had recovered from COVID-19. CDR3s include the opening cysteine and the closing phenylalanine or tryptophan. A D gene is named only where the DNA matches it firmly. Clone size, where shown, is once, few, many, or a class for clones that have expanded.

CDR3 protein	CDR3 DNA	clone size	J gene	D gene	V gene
CASSGGNTDTQYF	TGCGCCAGCAGCGGGGGGAACACAGATACGCAGTATTTT	.	TRBJ2-3	.	TRBV5-1
CATSDLGGDRSLRGGELFF	TGTGCCACCAGTGATTTAGGTGGGGACAGGTCCTTGCGAGGCGGGGAGCTGTTTTTT	once	TRBJ2-2	TRBD1	TRBV24-1
CASRGQGKAQPQHF	TGTGCCAGTAGGGGGCAGGGTAAGGCCCAGCCCCAGCATTTT	.	TRBJ1-5	.	TRBV19
CASSLLNTGELFF	TGTGCCAGCAGCTTACTAAACACCGGGGAGCTGTTTTTT	.	TRBJ2-2	.	TRBV7-9
CASTDRAIEAFF	TGTGCCTCGACGGACAGGGCAATTGAAGCTTTCTTT	.	TRBJ1-1	TRBD1	TRBV30
CASSTTGGQSNQPQHF	TGTGCCAGTAGTACGACCGGAGGGCAGTCCAATCAGCCCCAGCATTTT	.	TRBJ1-5	.	TRBV19
CASSWTGETEAFF	TGCGCCAGCAGCTGGACAGGGGAAACTGAAGCTTTCTTT	once	TRBJ1-1	TRBD1	TRBV5-1
CASSFLDRVGGAFF	TGTGCCAGCAGTTTCCTCGACAGGGTGGGGGGAGCTTTCTTT	once	TRBJ1-1	TRBD1	TRBV28
CASSPAMSSGSSYEQYF	TGTGCCAGCTCACCGGCAATGTCTAGCGGGAGCTCCTACGAGCAGTACTTC	.	TRBJ2-7	TRBD2	TRBV18
CASSEWTGLQRVPQHF	TGTGCCAGCAGTGAATGGACAGGGCTCCAGCGCGTGCCCCAGCATTTT	.	TRBJ1-5	TRBD1	TRBV6-1
CASLSGNTIYF	TGTGCCAGTCTTTCTGGAAACACCATATATTTT	.	TRBJ1-3	.	TRBV6-5
CASNTLPDSPLHF	TGTGCCAGCAACACACTACCAGATTCACCCCTCCACTTT	.	TRBJ1-6	.	TRBV12-3/TRBV12-4
CASSLAGEQFF	TGTGCCAGCAGTTTGGCAGGTGAGCAGTTCTTC	.	TRBJ2-1	.	TRBV28
CASSLPTSGMPYEQYF	TGTGCCAGCAGCTTACCGACTAGCGGGATGCCCTACGAGCAGTACTTC	.	TRBJ2-7	TRBD2	TRBV7-9
CSASGAVAFF	TGCAGTGCTTCAGGAGCGGTAGCTTTCTTT	.	TRBJ1-1	.	TRBV20-1
CASSPSGVYEQYF	TGTGCCAGCAGCCCGTCCGGGGTTTACGAGCAGTACTTC	few	TRBJ2-7	.	TRBV7-3
CASSLGTANTEAFF	TGTGCCAGCAGTCTCGGGACAGCGAACACTGAAGCTTTCTTT	once	TRBJ1-1	TRBD1	TRBV27
CASSERTASYNSPLHF	TGTGCCAGCAGTGAGCGTACAGCCTCCTATAATTCACCCCTCCACTTT	.	TRBJ1-6	.	TRBV2
CASRPPGGSFYEQYF	TGTGCCAGCAGGCCCCCTGGCGGGAGCTTCTACGAGCAGTACTTC	.	TRBJ2-7	TRBD2	TRBV28
CAISPGTSGTGELFF	TGTGCCATCAGCCCCGGGACTAGCGGAACCGGGGAGCTGTTTTTT	.	TRBJ2-2	TRBD2	TRBV10-3
CASTPDRHGYGYTF	TGTGCCAGCACCCCTGACAGGCATGGCTATGGCTACACCTTC	once	TRBJ1-2	.	TRBV6-5
CASSADRTPGIQYF	TGTGCCAGCTCCGCGGACAGGACCCCGGGCATTCAGTACTTC	.	TRBJ2-4	TRBD1	TRBV18
CASSPGGRAGYQPQHF	TGTGCCAGCTCACCAGGAGGAAGGGCAGGATATCAGCCCCAGCATTTT	.	TRBJ1-5	.	TRBV18
CASSPGTGGADTQYF	TGTGCCAGCTCACCAGGGACAGGGGGCGCTGATACGCAGTATTTT	.	TRBJ2-3	TRBD1	TRBV18
CASSPPGLADKNIQYF	TGTGCCAGCAGTCCGCCGGGACTAGCGGACAAAAACATTCAGTACTTC	.	TRBJ2-4	TRBD2	TRBV28
CASSLASAAGGREQYF	TGTGCCAGCAGCTTAGCGAGCGCGGCGGGAGGGCGTGAGCAGTACTTC	.	TRBJ2-7	TRBD2	TRBV7-2
CASSIMRLGGADTQYF	TGTGCCAGTAGTATTATGAGACTAGGGGGCGCAGATACGCAGTATTTT	.	TRBJ2-3	.	TRBV19
CASSQIREQYF	TGTGCCAGCAGCCAAATTCGTGAGCAGTACTTC	.	TRBJ2-7	.	TRBV3-1/TRBV3-2